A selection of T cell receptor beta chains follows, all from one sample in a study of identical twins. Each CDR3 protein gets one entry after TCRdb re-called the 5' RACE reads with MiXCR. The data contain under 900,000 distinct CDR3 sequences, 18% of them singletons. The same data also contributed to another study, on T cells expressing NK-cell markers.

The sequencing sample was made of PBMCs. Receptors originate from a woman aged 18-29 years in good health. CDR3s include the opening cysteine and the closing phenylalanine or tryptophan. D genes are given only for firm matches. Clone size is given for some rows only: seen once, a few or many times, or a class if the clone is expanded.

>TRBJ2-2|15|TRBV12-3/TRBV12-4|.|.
TGTGCCAGCAGTTTGAGTAGCTGGGCCGCCGGGGAGCTGTTTTTT
CASSLSSWAAGELFF
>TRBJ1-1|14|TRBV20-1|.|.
TGCAGTGCCAATCGGGGTGGTGAGAACACTGAAGCTTTCTTT
CSANRGGENTEAFF
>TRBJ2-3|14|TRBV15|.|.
TGTGCCACCAGCAGAGATAGGGGGATCGATACGCAGTATTTT
CATSRDRGIDTQYF
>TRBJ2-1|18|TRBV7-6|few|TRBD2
TGTGCCAGCAGCCCAGCGGGGCAGTCAATTATTTACTACAATGAGCAGTTCTTC
CASSPAGQSIIYYNEQFF
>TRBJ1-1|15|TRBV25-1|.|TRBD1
TGTGCCAGCAGTGCGGACAGGGGGCGCCTGACTGAAGCTTTCTTT
CASSADRGRLTEAFF
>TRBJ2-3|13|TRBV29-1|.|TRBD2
TGCAGCGTTGTGGGTAGCGGGGGGAATACGCAGTATTTT
CSVVGSGGNTQYF
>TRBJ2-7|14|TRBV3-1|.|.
TGTGCCAGCAGCCAAGAAAAAGGCTACTACGAGCAGTACTTC
CASSQEKGYYEQYF
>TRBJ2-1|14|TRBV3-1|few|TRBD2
TGTGCCAGCAGCCAGCGGGAGGGCCGCAATGAGCAGTTCTTC
CASSQREGRNEQFF
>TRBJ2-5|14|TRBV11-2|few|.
TGTGCCAGCAGCCCTCTTCGAGCGGAAGAGACCCAGTACTTC
CASSPLRAEETQYF
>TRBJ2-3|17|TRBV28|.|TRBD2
TGTGCCAGCAGCTCTCTAGCGGGGGGCGCTGGACAAGGTACGCAGTATTTT
CASSSLAGGAGQGTQYF
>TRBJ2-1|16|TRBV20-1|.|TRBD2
TGCAGTGCTAGAGCTAGCGGGAGTAAAAGGTACAATGAGCAGTTCTTC
CSARASGSKRYNEQFF
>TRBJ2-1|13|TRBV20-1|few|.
TGCAGTGCTAGACCCATTAGCGGAAATGAGCAGTTCTTC
CSARPISGNEQFF
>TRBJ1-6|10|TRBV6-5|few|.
TGTGCCAGCAAGGGGGGTCCCCTCCACTTT
CASKGGPLHF
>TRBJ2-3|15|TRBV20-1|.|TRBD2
TGCAGTGCTAGAGATCCCGCGGGGGGCACAGATACGCAGTATTTT
CSARDPAGGTDTQYF
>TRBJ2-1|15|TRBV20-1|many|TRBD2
TGCAGTGCTAGACGGGGCGTAGCGGGAGGCGCCGAGCAGTTCTTC
CSARRGVAGGAEQFF
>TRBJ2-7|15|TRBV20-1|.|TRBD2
TGCAGTGCTAGAGATTGGCTAGCGGGAGGCTACGAGCAGTACTTC
CSARDWLAGGYEQYF
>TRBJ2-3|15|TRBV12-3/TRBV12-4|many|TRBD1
TGTGCCAGCAGTTTGGGGACAGGAGTCACAGATACGCAGTATTTT
CASSLGTGVTDTQYF
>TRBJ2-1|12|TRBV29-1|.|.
TGCAGCGGCCACGACCGTGGGAATGAGCAGTTCTTC
CSGHDRGNEQFF
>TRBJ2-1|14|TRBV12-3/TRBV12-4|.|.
TGTGCCAGCAGTTTAGCGGGAGAGGGCACTGAGCAGTTCTTC
CASSLAGEGTEQFF
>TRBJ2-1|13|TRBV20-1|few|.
TGCAGTGCTGGAGGACTGCGACAGAATGAGCAGTTCTTC
CSAGGLRQNEQFF
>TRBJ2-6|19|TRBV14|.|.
TGTGCCAGCAGCCCCCGGGGTGTGTTGAGCGTTCGTGGGGCCAACGTCCTGACTTTC
CASSPRGVLSVRGANVLTF
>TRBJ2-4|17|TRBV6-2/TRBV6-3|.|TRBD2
TGTGCCAGCAGTGCCTACACGGGGGGGCTGGCCAAAAACATTCAGTACTTC
CASSAYTGGLAKNIQYF
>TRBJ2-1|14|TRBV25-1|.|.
TGTGCCAGCAGTGAAAAGCAGGGAGCGAATGAGCAGTTCTTC
CASSEKQGANEQFF
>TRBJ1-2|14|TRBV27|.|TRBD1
TGTGCCAGCAGTCCTTCGGACAGGGCGGGTGGCTACACCTTC
CASSPSDRAGGYTF
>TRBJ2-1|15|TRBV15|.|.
TGTGCCACCAGCAGAGCTCCGGACTTTTACAATGAGCAGTTCTTC
CATSRAPDFYNEQFF
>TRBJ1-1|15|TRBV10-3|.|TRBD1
TGTGCCATCAGTGAAGACAGGGGGAGGGTCACTGAAGCTTTCTTT
CAISEDRGRVTEAFF
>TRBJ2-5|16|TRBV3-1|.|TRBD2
TGTGCCAGCAGCCCTAGGTGGGCTAGCGGGCAAGAGACCCAGTACTTC
CASSPRWASGQETQYF
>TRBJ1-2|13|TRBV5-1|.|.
TGCGCCAGCAGCTTGGCTCCAGCCTATGGCTACACCTTC
CASSLAPAYGYTF
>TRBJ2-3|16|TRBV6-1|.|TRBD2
TGTGCCAGCACCGGGTCAGCGGGGGGATGGACAGATACGCAGTATTTT
CASTGSAGGWTDTQYF
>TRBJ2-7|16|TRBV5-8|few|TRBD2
TGTGCCAGCAGCTTGGGGCTAGCGGGGACCATGGACGAGCAGTACTTC
CASSLGLAGTMDEQYF
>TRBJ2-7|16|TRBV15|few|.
TGTGCCACCAGCAGAGATCGGAACAGGGTATCCTACGAGCAGTACTTC
CATSRDRNRVSYEQYF
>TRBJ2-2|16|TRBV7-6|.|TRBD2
TGTGCCAGCAGCTTTGGCGGGAGGGCGTACACCGGGGAGCTGTTTTTT
CASSFGGRAYTGELFF
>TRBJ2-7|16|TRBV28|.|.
TGTGCCAGCAGTTCATCTGGGGCAGGGGAAAGGTACGAGCAGTACTTC
CASSSSGAGERYEQYF
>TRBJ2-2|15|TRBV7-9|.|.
TGTGCCATCCTGTCCTCTAGGGCGAACACCGGGGAGCTGTTTTTT
CAILSSRANTGELFF
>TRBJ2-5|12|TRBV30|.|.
TGTGCCTGGAGTGTGACGAGTGAGACCCAGTACTTC
CAWSVTSETQYF
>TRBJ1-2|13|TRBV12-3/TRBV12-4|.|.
TGTGCCAGCAGTGAGACGGGGACCGGTGGCTACACCTTC
CASSETGTGGYTF
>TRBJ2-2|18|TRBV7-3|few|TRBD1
TGTGCCAGCAGCTTATATCCCGCCGGGACAGGGCGAATAGGGGAGCTGTTTTTT
CASSLYPAGTGRIGELFF
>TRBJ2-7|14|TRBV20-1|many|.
TGCAGTGCTAGAGACGGGCAGGGTCTAGAGGAGCAGTACTTC
CSARDGQGLEEQYF
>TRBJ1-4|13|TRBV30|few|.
TGTGCCTGGAGTTTAGGGTCTAATGAAAAACTGTTTTTT
CAWSLGSNEKLFF
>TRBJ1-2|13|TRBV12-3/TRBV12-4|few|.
TGTGCCAGCAGTTTACAGGTCATCTATGGCTACACCTTC
CASSLQVIYGYTF
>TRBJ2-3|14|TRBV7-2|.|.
TGTGCCAGCAGCTCCCTAAGGTCTGGGGATACGCAGTATTTT
CASSSLRSGDTQYF
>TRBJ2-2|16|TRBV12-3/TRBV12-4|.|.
TGTGCCAGCAGTCCGGGACTTTTCACGAACACCGGGGAGCTGTTTTTT
CASSPGLFTNTGELFF
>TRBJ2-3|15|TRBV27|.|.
TGTGCCAGCAGCGCGGGGCCCGGGAGCACAGATACGCAGTATTTT
CASSAGPGSTDTQYF
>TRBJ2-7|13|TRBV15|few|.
TGTGCCACCAGCAGAAAGGACAGCTACGAGCAGTACTTC
CATSRKDSYEQYF
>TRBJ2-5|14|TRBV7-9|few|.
TGTGCCAGCAGCTCGATGCCGAACCAAGAGACCCAGTACTTC
CASSSMPNQETQYF
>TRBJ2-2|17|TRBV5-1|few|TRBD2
TGCGCCAGCAGCGACCTAGCGGGAGAAGGGACCACCGGGGAGCTGTTTTTT
CASSDLAGEGTTGELFF